These 23 T cell receptor beta chains came from one sample sequenced in a study of T cell changes during pregnancy in multiple sclerosis. The assay was immunoSEQ multiplex PCR, and TCRdb's table has in-frame clones only and misses some. The sample consists of tens of thousands of clones, 85% to 95% of them appearing once. The material sequenced was peripheral blood, taken in the third trimester of pregnancy. The receptors here all came from a female donor in good health, enrolled as a control in a pregnancy study.

The gene calls are TRBV6-5 and TRBJ2-1; D call uncertain. The germline V and J ends were trimmed by 1 base and 16 bases, with 14 bases remaining between them. Germline assignment: CDR1 MNHEY and CDR2 SVGAGI. The CDR3 covers 12 residues. The CDR3 region has the DNA TGTGCCAGCAGTTACTTCGGCGGCGCCTTCTTCTTC. Protein: CASSYFGGAFFF.

The chain employs TRBV7-3 and TRBJ2-1, with a possible D match to TRBD2 (6 bases). This CDR3 is 14 amino acids long. The ends were cut back, 8 bases at V and 6 bases at J, with 17 bases in the middle. Per germline, CDR1 SGHTA and CDR2 FQGTGA. CDR3 amino acids: CASQEFGGTNEQFF. CDR3 DNA: TGTGCCAGCCAAGAGTTTGGGGGGACCAATGAGCAGTTCTTC.

The rearrangement links TRBV6-5 to TRBJ2-1; TRBD1 aligns across 8 bases. The germline V gene has CDR1 MNHEY and CDR2 SVGAGI. Trimming took 8 bases from V and 3 from J; bases not matched to a gene: 3. The CDR3 has 13 residues. CDR3: CASRQGNYNEQFF. As DNA, the CDR3 is TGTGCCAGCCGACAGGGGAACTACAATGAGCAGTTCTTC.

This chain uses TRBV10-1 with TRBJ1-4; tentatively, D is TRBD1 (6 bases). Germline CDR1 WNHNN, CDR2 SYGVQD (reference sequence). CDR3 length equals 15 residues. V was trimmed by 5 bases and J by 8 bases, leaving 18 bases between them. CDR3 sequence reads: CASSTGTSFGEKLFF. The DNA of the CDR3 is TGCGCCAGCAGTACCGGGACAAGCTTTGGAGAAAAACTGTTTTTT.

The DNA for the CDR3 is TGTGCCAGCAGTTTCATCCTGAGGGAAAAACTGTTTTTT. Its protein is CASSFILREKLFF. The genes are TRBV28 and TRBJ1-4; D ambiguous. The V end was cut by 3 bases, the J end by 8 bases, with 10 bases between. Per germline, CDR1 MDHEN and CDR2 SYDVKM. The CDR3 length is 13 residues. Using reference TRBV28 and TRBJ1-4 for the parts outside the CDR3, the full variable domain is DVKVTQSSRYLVKRTGEKVFLECVQDMDHENMFWYRQDPGLGLRLIYFSYDVKMKEKGDIPEGYSVSREKKERFSLILESASTNQTSMYLCASSFILREKLFFGSGTQLSVL.

The table lists this clone with a few counts. The chain uses TRBV28 and TRBJ1-2, with no clear D. V was trimmed by 6 bases and J by 5 bases, leaving 10 bases between them. Germline CDR1 and CDR2: MDHEN and SYDVKM. The CDR3 covers 12 residues. CDR3 DNA sequence: TGTGCCAGCAGGGCGGGTAGATATGGCTACACCTTC. Translated: CASRAGRYGYTF.

This sequence joins TRBV18 and TRBJ2-1; 12 bases are a match to TRBD2. Germline trimming cut 3 bases from V and 5 bases from J; bases unmatched to any gene: 8. From germline, CDR1 is KGHSH and CDR2 LQKENI. CDR3 size: 17 residues. This chain's CDR3 is CASSPEALAGGDNEQFF. CDR3 nucleotide sequence: TGTGCCAGCTCACCCGAGGCCCTAGCGGGAGGGGACAATGAGCAGTTCTTC.

The chain carries TRBV7-9 and TRBJ1-4; D not certain. There are 13 residues in the CDR3. CDR1 SEHNR and CDR2 FQNEAQ come from the germline V gene (reference sequence). V was shortened by 1 base and J by 4 bases, with 4 bases between the two germline ends. The CDR3 loop reads CASSLDGNEKLFF. In nucleotides, the CDR3 is TGTGCCAGCAGCTTAGACGGTAATGAAAAACTGTTTTTT.

In DNA, the CDR3 is TGTGCCAGCAGTGACGCACAGGGGGCTCACAATGAGCAGTTCTTC. Its translation is CASSDAQGAHNEQFF. The rearrangement joins TRBV25-1 to TRBJ2-1, with 9 bases aligning to TRBD1. The J segment lost 5 bases and the V segment lost 3 bases, leaving 5 bases of the junction unmatched. CDR3 length: 15 residues. The germline V gene encodes CDR1 MGHDK and CDR2 SYGVNS.

V gene TRBV27 combines with J gene TRBJ1-1; possibly TRBD1 for D (5 bases). V gave up 7 bases and J gave up 0 bases, with 12 bases separating them. This CDR3 spans 14 amino acids. In germline, CDR1 is MNHEY, CDR2 SMNVEV (reference sequence). CDR3 sequence (DNA): TGTGCCAGCACGGGGGGTAACTTGAACACTGAAGCTTTCTTT. It is translated as CASTGGNLNTEAFF.

The chain uses TRBV28 and TRBJ2-5; 8 bases line up with TRBD2. From germline, CDR1 is MDHEN and CDR2 SYDVKM. The ends lost 7 bases at V and 4 bases at J; junction bases unmatched: 11. This CDR3 region has 15 residues. The CDR3 coding sequence is TGTGCCAGCAATCCACCGGGGGGGGCGGGAGAGACCCAGTACTTC. Protein product: CASNPPGGAGETQYF.

The chain employs TRBV28 and TRBJ2-7, with D perhaps TRBD1 (6 bases). V was trimmed by 3 bases and J by 1 base, leaving 16 bases between them. Germline V CDR1 and CDR2: MDHEN, SYDVKM. This CDR3 is built from 16 residues. CDR3 coding DNA: TGTGCCAGCAGTTTTTTTCGCGCAGGACAGTCCTACGAGCAGTACTTC. Its protein product is CASSFFRAGQSYEQYF.

The chain joins TRBV18 to TRBJ2-1, with TRBD2 identical over 9 bases. CDR1 is KGHSH and CDR2 is LQKENI in the germline V gene. After removal of 0 bases from V and 7 bases from J, the junction contained 1 base not matched to a gene. This CDR3 has 14 amino acids. The CDR3 coding sequence is TGTGCCAGCTCACCACCGCTAGCGGGGAATGAGCAGTTCTTC. As protein: CASSPPLAGNEQFF.

This sequence joins TRBV9 and TRBJ2-4, with TRBD2 matching 10 bases. The CDR3 runs 18 residues. Germline CDR1 SGDLS, CDR2 YYNGEE. V dropped 2 bases and J dropped 0; count of bases not matched to a gene: 8. The CDR3 protein is CASSVSGGPYLAKNIQYF. The CDR3 DNA reads TGTGCCAGCAGCGTTAGCGGGGGGCCCTACCTAGCCAAAAACATTCAGTACTTC. The whole variable domain, remainder taken from reference TRBV9 and TRBJ2-4, is DSGVTQTPKHLITATGQRVTLRCSPRSGDLSVYWYQQSLDQGLQFLIQYYNGEERAKGNILERFSAQQFPDLHSELNLSSLELGDSALYFCASSVSGGPYLAKNIQYFGAGTRLSVL.

V and J are TRBV18 and TRBJ1-1; no definite D call. Trimming removed 2 bases at V and 1 base at J, with 5 bases between. In germline, CDR1 is KGHSH, CDR2 LQKENI. CDR3 length equals 13 residues. The CDR3 sequence is CASSPVANTEAFF. The CDR3 DNA follows: TGTGCCAGCTCACCAGTGGCGAACACTGAAGCTTTCTTT.

This chain joins TRBV7-2 and TRBJ1-2; perhaps TRBD1 as D (6 bases). Germline V gene sequence: CDR1 SGHTA, CDR2 FQGNSA. The CDR3 spans 12 residues. V was trimmed by 5 bases and J by 6 bases, leaving 10 bases between them. The CDR3 bases are TGTGCCAGCAGCCCCAGGGGAGATGGCTACACCTTC. It translates to CASSPRGDGYTF.

V usage is TRBV19 and J usage is TRBJ2-4, with 13 bases matching TRBD2. V shed 7 bases and J 3 bases; nucleotides not matched to a gene: 12. Germline loops: CDR1 LNHDA, CDR2 SQIVND (reference sequence). The CDR3 loop spans 18 amino acids. CDR3 amino acids: CASKGLAGTYWCKNIQYF. CDR3 in DNA: TGTGCCAGTAAGGGACTAGCGGGGACCTATTGGTGCAAAAACATTCAGTACTTC.

This clone was counted once. The V call is TRBV28, the J call TRBJ2-7, with D unclear. Germline CDR1 MDHEN, CDR2 SYDVKM. The length of the CDR3 is 19 residues. Trimming left V 5 bases short and J 4 bases short, with 30 bases between. CDR3 nucleotides: TGTGCCAGCAGTATCTATAGCCTCCAGCCTTCCCAGTATTTTTACGAGCAGTACTTC. The encoded protein is CASSIYSLQPSQYFYEQYF.

The chain couples TRBV7-9 to TRBJ2-1; a weak D match, TRBD2 (6 bases). The CDR3 consists of 11 residues. Trimming cost V 9 bases and J 4 bases, with 7 bases left between them. The germline V gene encodes CDR1 SEHNR and CDR2 FQNEAQ (reference sequence). CDR3 coding DNA: TGTGCCAGGGGACTGTACAATGAGCAGTTCTTC. This encodes CARGLYNEQFF.

The chain uses TRBV27 and TRBJ1-4; D remains unclear. Germline V CDR1 and CDR2: MNHEY, SMNVEV (reference sequence). Trimming shortened V by 0 bases and J by 0 bases, and 5 bases separated the two germline ends. There are 15 residues in the CDR3. CDR3 sequence (DNA): TGTGCCAGCAGTTTATCTGTTACAACTAATGAAAAACTGTTTTTT. It specifies CASSLSVTTNEKLFF.

This chain joins TRBV28 and TRBJ1-1; no reliable D call. The germline V gene encodes CDR1 MDHEN and CDR2 SYDVKM. Trimming took off 3 bases at V and 5 bases at J, with 4 bases between the two ends. The CDR3 extends over 11 amino acids. The CDR3 reads CASSFMTEAFF. CDR3 nucleotide sequence: TGTGCCAGCAGTTTTATGACTGAAGCTTTCTTT.

The J gene is TRBJ2-3, the V gene TRBV29-1, with a tentative D call TRBD1 (6 bases). The CDR3 sequence is 13 residues long. The ends were cut back, 6 bases at V and 0 bases at J, with 10 bases in the middle. From germline, CDR1 is SQVTM and CDR2 ANQGSEA. Here the CDR3 reads CSVRGVSTDTQYF. CDR3 nucleotides: TGCAGCGTCAGGGGTGTAAGCACAGATACGCAGTATTTT.

This clone was counted between two and nine times. The V call is TRBV28, the J call TRBJ1-1; no definite D call. This CDR3 region has 13 residues. The germline V gene encodes CDR1 MDHEN and CDR2 SYDVKM. V was clipped by 6 bases and J by 5 bases, with 13 bases between them. For the CDR3, the DNA is TGTGCCAGCAGCTTGGTGGGGAGGACTGAAGCTTTCTTT. This sequence encodes CASSLVGRTEAFF.